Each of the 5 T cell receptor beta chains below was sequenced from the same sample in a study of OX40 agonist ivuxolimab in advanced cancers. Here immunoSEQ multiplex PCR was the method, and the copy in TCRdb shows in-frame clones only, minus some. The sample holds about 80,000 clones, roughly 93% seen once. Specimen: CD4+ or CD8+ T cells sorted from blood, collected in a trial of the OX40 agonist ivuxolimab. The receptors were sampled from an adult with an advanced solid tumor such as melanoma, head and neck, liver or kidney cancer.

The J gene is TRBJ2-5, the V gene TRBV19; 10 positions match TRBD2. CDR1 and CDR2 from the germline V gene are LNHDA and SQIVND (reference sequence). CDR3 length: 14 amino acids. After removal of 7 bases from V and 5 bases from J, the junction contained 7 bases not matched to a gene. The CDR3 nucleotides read TGTGCCAGTATGAGCGGGGGGGCAGGTGAGACCCAGTACTTC. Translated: CASMSGGAGETQYF.

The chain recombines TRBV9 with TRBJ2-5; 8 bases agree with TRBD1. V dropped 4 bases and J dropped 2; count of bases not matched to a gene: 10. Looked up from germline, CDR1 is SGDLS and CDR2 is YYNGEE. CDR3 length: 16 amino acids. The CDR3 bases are TGTGCCAGCAGCCCTATCCCGGGACAGGCACAAGAGACCCAGTACTTC. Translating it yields CASSPIPGQAQETQYF. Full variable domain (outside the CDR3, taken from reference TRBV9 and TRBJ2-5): DSGVTQTPKHLITATGQRVTLRCSPRSGDLSVYWYQQSLDQGLQFLIQYYNGEERAKGNILERFSAQQFPDLHSELNLSSLELGDSALYFCASSPIPGQAQETQYFGPGTRLLVL.

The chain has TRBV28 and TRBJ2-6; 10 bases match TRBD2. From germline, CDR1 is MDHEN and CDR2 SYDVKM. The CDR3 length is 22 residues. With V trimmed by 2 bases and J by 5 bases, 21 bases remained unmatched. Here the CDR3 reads CASSLMGPGWSGRGQRANVLTF. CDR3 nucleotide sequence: TGTGCCAGCAGTTTAATGGGCCCCGGGTGGAGCGGGAGGGGACAGAGGGCCAACGTCCTGACTTTC.

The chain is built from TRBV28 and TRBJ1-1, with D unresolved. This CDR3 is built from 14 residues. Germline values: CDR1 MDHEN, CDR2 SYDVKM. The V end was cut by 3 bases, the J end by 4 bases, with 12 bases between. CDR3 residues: CASSFGERSTEAFF. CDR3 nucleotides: TGTGCCAGCAGTTTCGGGGAAAGAAGCACTGAAGCTTTCTTT. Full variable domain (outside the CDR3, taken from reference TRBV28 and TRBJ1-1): DVKVTQSSRYLVKRTGEKVFLECVQDMDHENMFWYRQDPGLGLRLIYFSYDVKMKEKGDIPEGYSVSREKKERFSLILESASTNQTSMYLCASSFGERSTEAFFGQGTRLTVV.

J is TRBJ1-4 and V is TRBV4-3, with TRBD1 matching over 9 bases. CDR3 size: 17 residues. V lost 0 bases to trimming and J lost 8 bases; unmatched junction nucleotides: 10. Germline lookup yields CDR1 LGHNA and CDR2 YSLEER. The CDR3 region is CASSQDLRGQGEEKLFF. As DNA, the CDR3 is TGCGCCAGCAGCCAAGATCTAAGGGGACAGGGAGAAGAAAAACTGTTTTTT.